The 26 T cell receptor beta chains below come from one sample, sequenced in a study of CD8 T cells in Susac syndrome. RNA was extracted with the RNeasy kit, and a quantity of 0.5 to 1 ug was reverse transcribed using random hexamers. TCRdb recomputed calls from the immunoSEQ multiplex PCR reads with MiXCR, one row per CDR3 protein. The table has around 300,000 distinct CDR3 sequences, over 75% seen once; the top ten hold 0.2% to 0.25%. The sequenced sample consisted of CD8+ T cells from PBMCs. The receptors originated from a human donor with multiple sclerosis.

This clonotype was counted once. The rearrangement joins TRBV6-5 to TRBJ2-1; 7 bases match TRBD1. The J segment lost 0 bases and the V segment lost 4 bases, leaving 6 bases of the junction unmatched. Germline values: CDR1 MNHEY, CDR2 SVGAGI. This CDR3 has 16 amino acids. CDR3 coding DNA: TGTGCCAGCAGTTCCGACAGGGTTGGCTCCTACAATGAGCAGTTCTTC. As protein: CASSSDRVGSYNEQFF.

The rearrangement links TRBV6-5 to TRBJ1-5, with D possibly TRBD1 on 5 matching bases. The germline CDR1 and CDR2 sequences are MNHEY and SVGAGI. The CDR3 is 14 residues long. V lost 5 bases, J lost 5 bases, and 13 bases lay in between. For the CDR3, the DNA is TGTGCCAGCAGTGCAACGAGGGGTTATCAGCCCCAGCATTTT. This gives the protein CASSATRGYQPQHF.

This clonotype showed up just a few times. The chain is built from TRBV29-1 and TRBJ2-7, with 8 nucleotides matching TRBD1. After removal of 7 bases from V and 3 bases from J, the junction contained 11 bases not matched to a gene. In germline, CDR1 is SQVTM, CDR2 ANQGSEA. The CDR3 runs to 14 residues. This chain's CDR3 is CSASGQGPRYEQYF. CDR3 coding DNA: TGCAGCGCTTCCGGACAGGGCCCCCGCTACGAGCAGTACTTC.

This clonotype was seen only once. The V and J genes are TRBV7-9 and TRBJ1-5, with D tentatively TRBD1 (6 bases). The CDR3 covers 16 residues. The ends were cut back, 6 bases at V and 0 bases at J, with 15 bases in the middle. CDR1 and CDR2 (germline): SEHNR, FQNEAQ (reference sequence). CDR3 DNA: TGTGCCAGCAGTTCGACGGGACAAGTTAGCAATCAGCCCCAGCATTTT. Amino acid sequence: CASSSTGQVSNQPQHF. Filled out from reference TRBV7-9 and TRBJ1-5, the complete variable domain reads DTGVSQNPRHKITKRGQNVTFRCDPISEHNRLYWYRQTLGQGPEFLTYFQNEAQLEKSRLLSDRFSAERPKGSFSTLEIQRTEQGDSAMYLCASSSTGQVSNQPQHFGDGTRLSIL.

The genes are TRBV30 and TRBJ1-2; D is perhaps TRBD1 (5 bases). V lost 0 bases to trimming and J lost 2 bases, with 10 bases between them. The CDR3 consists of 14 residues. CDR1 is GTSNPN, CDR2 SVGIG, per germline (reference sequence). The CDR3 coding sequence is TGTGCCTGGAGTGTACTTGGGGCCAACTATGGCTACACCTTC. Translation gives CAWSVLGANYGYTF.

The chain's CDR3 is CASSFFQNTEAFF. The CDR3 DNA sequence: TGTGCCAGCAGTTTCTTTCAAAACACTGAAGCTTTCTTT. The V call is TRBV27, the J call TRBJ1-1, with no clear D. The V gene lost 3 bases and the J gene lost 2 bases, with 7 bases spanning the gap. CDR1 is MNHEY, CDR2 SMNVEV, per germline (reference sequence). The CDR3 loop spans 13 amino acids.

The chain carries TRBV28 and TRBJ1-5, with unresolved D. Germline CDR1 MDHEN, CDR2 SYDVKM. V lost 5 bases, J lost 6 bases, and 11 bases lay in between. There are 13 residues in the CDR3. CDR3 loop: CASSPRTVQPQHF. In nucleotides, the CDR3 is TGTGCCAGCAGTCCCCGGACTGTTCAGCCCCAGCATTTT.

This clonotype was seen only a few times. The V and J genes are TRBV4-1 and TRBJ2-7, with 7 bases identical to TRBD1. The germline CDR1 and CDR2 sequences are MGHRA and YSYEKL. The V segment lost 3 bases and the J segment 4 bases; nucleotides outside the gene matches: 6. The CDR3 length is 14 residues. CDR3 amino acids: CASSHGTATYEQYF. The CDR3 DNA sequence: TGCGCCAGCAGCCACGGGACAGCGACTTACGAGCAGTACTTC.

This chain connects TRBV7-8 to TRBJ2-2; tentatively, D is TRBD2 (5 bases). V shed 0 bases and J shed 8 bases, with 16 bases lying between them. The CDR3 contains 16 residues. Germline CDR1 SGHVS, CDR2 FQNEAQ. The CDR3 DNA follows: TGTGCCAGCAGCTTAGCAATGGACCCGCGAGGGGGGGAGCTGTTTTTT. Its translation: CASSLAMDPRGGELFF.

This chain links TRBV9 with TRBJ2-3; tentatively, D is TRBD1 (6 bases). This CDR3 spans 13 amino acids. Trimming pared 3 bases from V and 2 bases from J, leaving 7 bases between. Germline V gene sequence: CDR1 SGDLS, CDR2 YYNGEE. CDR3 amino acids: CASSGGLTDTQYF. DNA for the CDR3: TGTGCCAGCAGCGGGGGGCTCACAGATACGCAGTATTTT.

This chain's CDR3 is CSAWKAGLSGEQFF. In nucleotides, the CDR3 is TGCAGTGCTTGGAAAGCGGGGCTCTCGGGGGAGCAGTTCTTC. V gene TRBV20-1 combines with J gene TRBJ2-1; 7 nucleotides align to TRBD2. Germline V CDR1 and CDR2: DFQATT, SNEGSKA (reference sequence). The V segment lost 5 bases and the J segment 10 bases; nucleotides outside the gene matches: 14. The CDR3 consists of 14 residues.

This chain connects TRBV28 to TRBJ2-7; D not resolved. V was pared by 5 bases and J by 5 bases, with 22 bases between. The CDR3 sequence is 16 residues long. CDR1 is MDHEN, CDR2 SYDVKM, per germline. CDR3 sequence (DNA): TGTGCCAGCAGTCCAACCACTATTCCGGGTTGGGACGAGCAGTACTTC. Translated, it gives CASSPTTIPGWDEQYF.

A few counts support this clonotype. This chain joins TRBV6-1 and TRBJ1-5; tentative D call: TRBD1 (6 bases). This CDR3 has 16 amino acids. CDR1 is MNHNS, CDR2 SASEGT, per germline. The V end was cut by 3 bases, the J end by 4 bases, with 16 bases between. The CDR3 protein is CASSEWGARLNQPQHF. CDR3 DNA sequence: TGTGCCAGCAGTGAGTGGGGGGCCAGATTAAATCAGCCCCAGCATTTT.

The table lists this clonotype with a few counts. This rearrangement joins TRBV29-1 to TRBJ2-6; TRBD1 matches 11 bases. With V trimmed by 7 bases and J by 4 bases, 6 bases remained unmatched. This CDR3 contains 15 residues. The germline CDR1 and CDR2 sequences are SQVTM and ANQGSEA. This chain's CDR3 is CSAWTGGSGANVLTF. In DNA form, the CDR3 reads TGCAGCGCTTGGACAGGGGGCTCCGGGGCCAACGTCCTGACTTTC.

The chain couples TRBV27 to TRBJ2-7; the D is unclear. V dropped 3 bases and J dropped 0 bases, with 6 bases sitting between them. The CDR3 has 13 residues. Germline V gene lookup returns CDR1 MNHEY and CDR2 SMNVEV (reference sequence). The CDR3: CASSLAVSYEQYF. As DNA, the CDR3 is TGTGCCAGCAGTTTGGCGGTCTCCTACGAGCAGTACTTC.

The chain links TRBV27 to TRBJ2-6, with D unresolved. Germline assignment: CDR1 MNHEY and CDR2 SMNVEV (reference sequence). The CDR3 covers 15 residues. V shed 2 bases and J shed 4 bases, with 9 bases lying between them. CDR3 in DNA: TGTGCCAGCAGTTTAATGGGGTCGGGGGCCAACGTCCTGACTTTC. Its translation is CASSLMGSGANVLTF.

This clonotype was recorded once. V usage is TRBV7-9 and J usage is TRBJ2-1, with D tentatively TRBD2 (6 bases). CDR3 length: 15 residues. Germline CDR1 is SEHNR and CDR2 is FQNEAQ (reference sequence). V lost 3 bases and J lost 7, with 16 bases in between. CDR3 DNA sequence: TGTGCCAGCAGCTTTACCACCCTGGGGGGTAATGAGCAGTTCTTC. Its protein is CASSFTTLGGNEQFF.

The chain couples TRBV6-1 to TRBJ2-2; 8 nucleotides match TRBD2. Trimming at V came to 2 bases and at J to 7 bases, leaving 9 bases not matched to a gene. The length of the CDR3 is 16 residues. Germline CDR1 is MNHNS and CDR2 is SASEGT. The CDR3 reads CASSERAGVYGGELFF. The DNA for the CDR3 is TGTGCCAGCAGTGAAAGAGCGGGAGTCTATGGCGGGGAGCTGTTTTTT.

V usage is TRBV30 and J usage is TRBJ1-1; D gene ambiguous. CDR3 length: 12 residues. Between the trimmed V and J ends, which lost 8 bases and 0 bases, there was a span of 10 bases. Germline lookup yields CDR1 GTSNPN and CDR2 SVGIG (reference sequence). CDR3 nucleotides: TGTGCCCCAATAGGGATGAACACTGAAGCTTTCTTT. Protein product: CAPIGMNTEAFF.

This chain uses TRBV12-3 or TRBV12-4 with TRBJ2-3, with D tentatively TRBD2 (5 bases). Trimming pared 4 bases from V and 1 base from J, leaving 9 bases between. The CDR3 is 14 amino acids. The CDR3 region is CASSSPRGTDTQYF. CDR3 coding DNA: TGTGCCAGCAGTTCCCCGAGGGGCACAGATACGCAGTATTTT.

The gene calls are TRBV6-5 and TRBJ2-3; D is undetermined. The CDR3 length is 16 residues. Per germline, CDR1 MNHEY and CDR2 SVGAGI. The germline V and J ends were trimmed by 0 bases and 4 bases, with 14 bases remaining between them. Here the CDR3 reads CASSYSLGPAADTQYF. The CDR3 DNA is TGTGCCAGCAGTTACTCTTTAGGGCCGGCGGCAGATACGCAGTATTTT.

The chain is built from TRBV19 and TRBJ1-2, with 10 bases identical to TRBD1. V shed 0 bases, J shed 7 bases, and the junction held 14 bases outside the gene matches. The germline V gene encodes CDR1 LNHDA and CDR2 SQIVND (reference sequence). The CDR3 runs 18 residues. CDR3 sequence: CASSIDARQGAYVSGYTF. For the CDR3, the DNA is TGTGCCAGTAGTATAGACGCGCGACAGGGGGCATATGTAAGTGGCTACACCTTC.

The V and J genes are TRBV6-5 and TRBJ2-5, with TRBD2 matching over 9 bases. Trimming at V came to 2 bases and at J to 5 bases, leaving 9 bases not matched to a gene. The CDR3 spans 16 residues. Germline loops: CDR1 MNHEY, CDR2 SVGAGI. The CDR3 sequence is CASSYVAGGSRETQYF. CDR3 nucleotide sequence: TGTGCCAGCAGTTACGTCGCGGGAGGGTCTCGGGAGACCCAGTACTTC.

Here the CDR3 reads CSARDRGYAGELFF. CDR3 sequence (DNA): TGCAGTGCTAGAGACAGGGGGTACGCCGGGGAGCTGTTTTTT. This rearrangement joins TRBV20-1 to TRBJ2-2, with 7 nucleotides matching TRBD1. J was trimmed by 6 bases and V by 0 bases; bases with no gene match: 4. Germline V gene lookup returns CDR1 DFQATT and CDR2 SNEGSKA (reference sequence). This CDR3 has 14 residues.

This clonotype was seen just once. V usage is TRBV19 and J usage is TRBJ2-1, with 7 bases matching TRBD2. The CDR3 consists of 15 residues. Germline trimming cut 7 bases from V and 0 bases from J; bases unmatched to any gene: 6. Germline lookup yields CDR1 LNHDA and CDR2 SQIVND (reference sequence). CDR3 loop: CASKAGGSSYNEQFF. CDR3 nucleotides: TGTGCCAGTAAAGCCGGCGGGAGCTCCTACAATGAGCAGTTCTTC. The full variable domain, with the rest looked up from reference TRBV19 and TRBJ2-1, is DGGITQSPKYLFRKEGQNVTLSCEQNLNHDAMYWYRQDPGQGLRLIYYSQIVNDFQKGDIAEGYSVSREKKESFPLTVTSAQKNPTAFYLCASKAGGSSYNEQFFGPGTRLTVL.

A few counts support this clonotype. V gene TRBV10-3 combines with J gene TRBJ2-3; D call uncertain. V lost 3 bases and J lost 0, with 10 bases in between. The CDR3 runs to 15 residues. CDR1 and CDR2 from the germline V gene are ENHRY and SYGVKD. The DNA for the CDR3 is TGTGCCATCAGTGATTTTGACGCAAGCACAGATACGCAGTATTTT. It translates to CAISDFDASTDTQYF.